This entry lists 11 T cell receptor beta chains sequenced from one sample in a study of T-cell memory formation after mild COVID-19. MiXCR, applied by TCRdb to the 5' RACE reads, yields one record per CDR3 protein. The data hold under 110,000 distinct CDR3 sequences, with about a sixth observed a single time. Sequenced input: PBMCs or a T cell subset sorted from them (not recorded which). The receptors stem from an adult woman who had mild COVID-19 (a few samples of this study predate the infection). Cell type and time point are not known.

The V call is TRBV6-5, the J call TRBJ2-5, with 14 bases matching TRBD2. Per the germline V gene, CDR1 is MNHEY and CDR2 is SVGAGI. The ends lost 3 bases at V and 3 bases at J; junction bases unmatched: 3. The length of the CDR3 is 16 residues. The CDR3 sequence is CASSYSGLAGEETQYF. In nucleotides, the CDR3 is TGTGCCAGCAGTTATTCGGGACTAGCGGGAGAAGAGACCCAGTACTTC.

This clonotype has only a few counts. This chain uses TRBV20-1 with TRBJ2-1; D unclear. This CDR3 is built from 11 residues. CDR1 and CDR2 from the germline V gene are DFQATT and SNEGSKA (reference sequence). Trimming removed 6 bases at V and 8 bases at J, with 11 bases between. The CDR3: CSAPTGYEQFF. The CDR3 DNA reads TGCAGTGCACCAACCGGGTATGAGCAGTTCTTC.

The chain is built from TRBV9 and TRBJ2-7, with TRBD2 matching 8 bases. This CDR3 is built from 16 residues. CDR1 and CDR2 (germline): SGDLS, YYNGEE. Trimming cost V 0 bases and J 7 bases; bases outside gene matches: 12. For the CDR3, the DNA is TGTGCCAGCAGCGTAGAGGGTAGCGGGGACCTCTATGAGCAGTACTTC. Translating gives CASSVEGSGDLYEQYF.

In this sample, this clonotype turned up a few times. V gene TRBV6-2 or TRBV6-3 combines with J gene TRBJ2-7; D not resolved. Trimming left V 0 bases short and J 5 bases short, with 8 bases between. Germline V lookup: CDR1 MNHEY, CDR2 SVGEGT. CDR3 length: 13 amino acids. The CDR3 sequence is CASSYSAVHEQYF. In nucleotides, the CDR3 is TGTGCCAGCAGTTACTCGGCTGTCCACGAGCAGTACTTC.

V is TRBV15 and J is TRBJ2-3; 7 positions agree with TRBD1. The CDR3 consists of 15 residues. Germline CDR1 reads LNHNV; CDR2 reads YYDKDF (reference sequence). V lost 2 bases and J lost 1; bases outside the gene matches: 3. CDR3 amino acids: CATSRSGGGTDTQYF. CDR3 sequence (DNA): TGTGCCACCAGCAGATCAGGGGGAGGCACAGATACGCAGTATTTT.

This clonotype has only a few counts. The chain links TRBV6-5 to TRBJ2-1, with 11 bases lining up with TRBD2. In germline, CDR1 is MNHEY, CDR2 SVGAGI. Unmatched junction bases numbered 6, after V lost 0 bases and J lost 8 bases. The CDR3 runs 16 residues. The CDR3 DNA is TGTGCCAGCAGTTACTCACTAGCGGGAGTATTAGATGAGCAGTTCTTC. Its protein product is CASSYSLAGVLDEQFF.

The chain couples TRBV7-9 to TRBJ1-3; no clear D. Trimming took off 5 bases at V and 0 bases at J, with 8 bases between the two ends. The CDR3 runs to 14 residues. The germline V gene has CDR1 SEHNR and CDR2 FQNEAQ (reference sequence). The CDR3 sequence: CASSGDNSGNTIYF. The DNA for the CDR3 is TGTGCCAGCAGCGGGGATAACTCTGGAAACACCATATATTTT.

This clonotype was seen a few times. V gene TRBV4-1 combines with J gene TRBJ2-2; either TRBD1 or TRBD2 may supply D (5 bases each). Germline CDR1 is MGHRA and CDR2 is YSYEKL. Trimming took 0 bases from V and 1 from J, leaving 6 bases between them. CDR3 length: 15 residues. The CDR3 protein is CASSQEGENTGELFF. The CDR3 nucleotides are TGCGCCAGCAGCCAAGAGGGGGAGAACACCGGGGAGCTGTTTTTT.

This clonotype was seen more than once but under ten times. This chain joins TRBV2 and TRBJ2-7; D tentatively reads TRBD1 or TRBD2 (6 bases each). Per germline, CDR1 SNHLY and CDR2 FYNNEI. The CDR3 consists of 13 residues. The ends were cut back, 10 bases at V and 3 bases at J, with 16 bases in the middle. Written as DNA, the CDR3 is TGTGCCACACAGGGAGGTGTCAACTACGAGCAGTACTTC. Translated: CATQGGVNYEQYF. The full variable domain, in which reference TRBV2 and TRBJ2-7 provide the parts outside the CDR3, is EPEVTQTPSHQVTQMGQEVILRCVPISNHLYFYWYRQILGQKVEFLVSFYNNEISEKSEIFDDQFSVERPDGSNFTLKIRSTKLEDSAMYFCATQGGVNYEQYFGPGTRLTVT.

This clonotype was counted at least ten times. The rearrangement uses TRBV4-2 and TRBJ2-7; 9 nucleotides line up with TRBD1. The CDR3 has 15 amino acids. V shed 0 bases, J shed 3 bases, and the junction held 3 bases outside the gene matches. Germline CDR1 is LGHNA and CDR2 is YNFKEQ. This CDR3 reads CASSQDPGQGYEQYF. The CDR3 DNA sequence: TGTGCCAGCAGCCAAGACCCGGGACAGGGCTACGAGCAGTACTTC.

This rearrangement joins TRBV30 to TRBJ1-1; 11 bases match TRBD1. Germline CDR1 reads GTSNPN; CDR2 reads SVGIG (reference sequence). CDR3 length equals 16 residues. Germline trimming cut 0 bases from V and 5 bases from J; bases unmatched to any gene: 8. The CDR3: CAWSVGTGGLGTEAFF. The CDR3 nucleotides are TGTGCCTGGAGTGTAGGGACAGGGGGATTAGGGACTGAAGCTTTCTTT.